The following is a TCR beta chain sequence with its context. The CDR3 length is 13 residues. CDR1 and CDR2 (germline): ENHRY, SYGVKD. Trimming shortened V by 6 bases and J by 8 bases, and 16 bases separated the two germline ends. Around 32,000 T cell genomes, or around 0.3 ug DNA, went into unsorted PBMC replicate PCRs. Libraries were prepared by immunoSEQ multiplex PCR; TCRdb keeps only in-frame clonotypes and omits some of them. The table records about 470,000 clones, around 79% of them present only once. This entry is derived from a study of shared clonotypes between healthy human individuals. All of the donors resided in Nashville, Tennessee, and each was a Caucasian adult.

The rearrangement joins TRBV10-3 to TRBJ1-1; possible D gene TRBD1, 5 bases. The TCR was taken from a woman aged 40 to 50 in good health. Some clones in this sample may be carry-over from other donors' samples. Sequenced material: PBMCs. The CDR3 DNA follows: TGTGCCATCAGGTCGGAGACCCAGGGAGAAGCTTTCTTT. Translated, it gives CAIRSETQGEAFF.